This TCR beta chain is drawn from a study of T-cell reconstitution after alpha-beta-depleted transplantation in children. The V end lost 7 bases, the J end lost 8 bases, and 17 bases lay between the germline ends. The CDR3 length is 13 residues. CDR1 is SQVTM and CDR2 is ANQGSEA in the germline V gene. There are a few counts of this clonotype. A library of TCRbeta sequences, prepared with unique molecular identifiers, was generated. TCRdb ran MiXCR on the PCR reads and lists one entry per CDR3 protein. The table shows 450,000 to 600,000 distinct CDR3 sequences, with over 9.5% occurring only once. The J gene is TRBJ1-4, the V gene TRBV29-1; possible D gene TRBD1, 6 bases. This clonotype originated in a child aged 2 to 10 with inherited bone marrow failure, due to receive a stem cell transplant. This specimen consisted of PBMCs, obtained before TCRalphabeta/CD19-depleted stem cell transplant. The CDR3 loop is CSGSKGGSEKLFF. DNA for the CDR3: TGCAGCGGGTCGAAGGGGGGGAGCGAAAAACTGTTTTTT. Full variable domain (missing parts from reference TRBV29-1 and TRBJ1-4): SAVISQKPSRDICQRGTSLTIQCQVDSQVTMMFWYRQQPGQSLTLIATANQGSEATYESGFVIDKFPISRPNLTFSTLTVSNMSPEDSSIYLCSGSKGGSEKLFFGSGTQLSVL.